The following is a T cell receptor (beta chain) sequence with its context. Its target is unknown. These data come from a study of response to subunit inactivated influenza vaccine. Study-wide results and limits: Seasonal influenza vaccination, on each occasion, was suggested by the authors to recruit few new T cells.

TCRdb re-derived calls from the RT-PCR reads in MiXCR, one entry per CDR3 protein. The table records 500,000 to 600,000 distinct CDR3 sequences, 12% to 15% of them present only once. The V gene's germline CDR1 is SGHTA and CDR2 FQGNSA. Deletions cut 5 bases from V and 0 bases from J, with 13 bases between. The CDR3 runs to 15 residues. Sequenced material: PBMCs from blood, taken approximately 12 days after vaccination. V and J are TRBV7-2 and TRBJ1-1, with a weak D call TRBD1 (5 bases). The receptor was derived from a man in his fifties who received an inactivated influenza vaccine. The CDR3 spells CASSITTGMNTEAFF. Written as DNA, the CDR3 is TGTGCCAGCAGCATTACCACAGGCATGAACACTGAAGCTTTCTTT.